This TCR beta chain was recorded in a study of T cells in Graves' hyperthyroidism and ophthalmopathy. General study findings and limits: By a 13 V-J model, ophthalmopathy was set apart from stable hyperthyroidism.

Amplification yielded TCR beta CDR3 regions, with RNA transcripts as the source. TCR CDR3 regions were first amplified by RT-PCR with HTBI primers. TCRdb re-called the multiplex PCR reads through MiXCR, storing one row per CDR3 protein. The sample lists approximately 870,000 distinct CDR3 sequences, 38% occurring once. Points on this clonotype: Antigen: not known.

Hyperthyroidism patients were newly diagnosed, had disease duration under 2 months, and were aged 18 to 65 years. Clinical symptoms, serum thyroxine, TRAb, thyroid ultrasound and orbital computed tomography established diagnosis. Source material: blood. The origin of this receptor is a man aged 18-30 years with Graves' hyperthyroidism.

The CDR3 nucleotides are TGCAGCGGTATAGGGAAGAACACTGAAGCTTTCTTT. Amino acids: CSGIGKNTEAFF. The rearrangement links TRBV29-1 to TRBJ1-1, with D hard to call. CDR1 and CDR2 (germline): SQVTM, ANQGSEA. The CDR3 extends over 12 amino acids. Trimming shortened V by 7 bases and J by 1 base, and 10 bases separated the two germline ends.